This T cell receptor beta chain was sequenced for a study of tumor-infiltrating lymphocytes in localized non-small cell lung cancer (dated by TCRdb to about 2021). Background for the entire study: The cohort included patients whose samples were collected after neoadjuvant chemotherapy, as well as both smokers and never-smokers and several histologies. Each patient provided resected tumor tissue plus uninvolved lung tissue from the same patient, with the uninvolved lung tissue described as non-adjacent to the tumor. Flow cytometry, multiplex immunofluorescence, RNA-seq, exome sequencing and proteomics were applied to the same patients as TCR sequencing, which was one of several integrated assays. The overall ICON cohort was composed of roughly 150 surgical patients with localized non-small cell lung cancer whose tumors were resected. A total of fewer than 65 patients were included in the paired tumor versus uninvolved lung comparison of immunoSEQ T-cell fraction.

Enrollment in ICON was initiated in April 2016, and the last patient was enrolled in late 2018. A subcohort of around 76 patients provided fresh tumor and matched uninvolved tissue for in-depth immune analyses, with TCR sequencing among those analyses. DNA isolated from bulk tissue, without cell sorting, was used for TCR sequencing. The investigation overall reported the following: Since assay coverage differed from patient to patient depending on how much tissue was available, TCR sequencing was done for only a subset of the cohort. TCR-derived T-cell fraction did not differ between the flow cytometry-defined immunotypes IM1 (good prognosis) and IM2 (poor prognosis). TCRbeta sequencing supported higher T cell infiltration in tumors than in uninvolved lung tissue, consistent with immunofluorescence CD3 counts. Different pieces of the same tissue were used for different assays, so technical variation could not be separated from intratumor heterogeneity.

Details on this clone: Its antigen has not been determined. No much larger clone is present one base from it, and per-base qualities are unavailable.

Trimming accounts for 8 bases at V and 6 bases at J, while the number of junction bases matched to no gene is 11. The CDR1 and CDR2 encoded by the germline V gene are SGHTA and FQGTGA. The CDR3 goes from the cysteine to the phenylalanine over 14 residues. The CDR3 DNA has 42 bases and is translated from base 1. The T-cell fraction in tumor and uninvolved lung tissue was obtained from TCR sequencing using the immunoSEQ assay. Per the authors' processing: For survival analysis, patients were split into high (upper tertile) and low (lower two tertiles) T-cell fraction groups and compared by log-rank test. A signed-rank test was used to check for differences in T-cell fraction between paired tumor and uninvolved lung. In its TCRdb copy, this immuneACCESS table keeps in-frame sequences only and misses some clones. Where compared with another copy, unresolved V genes explain less than half of these, and the others have no known cause. V and J calls and clone size are as listed in that table; D and trimming were resolved from the DNA. The sample includes approximately 10,000 clones, with approximately 70% observed a single time. 9.4% of the sample rests with the top ten.

The sequenced sample consisted of uninvolved lung tissue not adjacent to the tumor. This TCR was sampled from a human donor with non-small cell lung cancer. The chain is assembled from TRBV7-3 and TRBJ2-3; 7 nucleotides in the junction match TRBD2. The CDR3 region: CASRAGLGFDTQYF. The nucleotides are TGTGCCAGCCGCGCCGGACTAGGTTTTGATACGCAGTATTTT.